The clone carrying this T cell receptor (beta chain) has a handful of counts. Its matching antigen is unknown. The same CDR3 arises from other DNA sequences in this sample as well. Sequenced material consisted of expressed TCRB transcripts (all of the isolated RNA was reverse transcribed). Method: immunoSEQ multiplex PCR; TCRdb's copy keeps in-frame clones and lacks some. Found here are around 240,000 clones, over 65% of them singletons; the top ten hold approximately 0.053%. These data originate in a study of beta chain features in type 1 diabetes. Study background: Patient and healthy donor groups were alike in age, gender and cell yields.

By way of CD45RO/CCR7/CD25/CD127/CD95/CD27, the CD4+ regulatory, stem cell-like memory, central memory and naive cells were sorted. The V end was cut by 1 base, the J end by 2 bases, with 6 bases between. This CDR3 region has 13 residues. Germline CDR1 SQVTM, CDR2 ANQGSEA. Study results and limitations: A greater similarity of naive, central memory and Treg TCRB repertoires was seen among patients than among healthy donors. Insertion counts at VDJ junctions were lower in type 1 diabetes patients, who also showed more deletions there.

The sequence came from a man aged 25 to 40 in good health. This chain links TRBV29-1 with TRBJ2-1; D gene uncertain. Specimen: naive CD4+ T cells from blood. The CDR3: CSVEGRTYNEQFF. In DNA form, the CDR3 reads TGCAGCGTTGAAGGACGTACCTACAATGAGCAGTTCTTC.